These 20 T cell receptor beta chains were all obtained from the same sample, sequenced in a study of beta chain features in type 1 diabetes. Study-wide points: All four CD4+ subsets from Type 1 diabetes patients carried moderately but significantly shorter TCRB CDR3s.

Investigators reverse transcribed all isolated RNA, so they sequenced expressed TCRB transcripts. Profiling relied on immunoSEQ multiplex PCR, and the TCRdb table lists in-frame clones only, not all of them. The sample carries almost 350,000 clones, over 7% recorded once. These TCRs' antigens remain unknown. The sample was central memory CD4+ T cells from blood. The origin of the receptors is a man aged 25-40 years with type 1 diabetes.

J is TRBJ2-5 and V is TRBV29-1; a possible D gene is TRBD1 (6 bases). CDR3 length: 13 amino acids. The germline CDR1 and CDR2 sequences are SQVTM and ANQGSEA. V was pared by 7 bases and J by 12 bases, with 24 bases between. In DNA form, the CDR3 reads TGCAGCGCCGACCAGGCAGGGGCTGAATGCGAGTACTTC. It translates to CSADQAGAECEYF.

In this sample, this clone turned up a few times. The chain recombines TRBV27 with TRBJ2-7; D possibly corresponds to TRBD1 (5 bases). This CDR3 is 14 amino acids long. V lost 3 bases and J lost 5, with 14 bases in between. CDR1 and CDR2 (germline): MNHEY, SMNVEV (reference sequence). CDR3 sequence (DNA): TGTGCCAGCAGTTTGTGGGGCCCAAAGGACGAGCAGTACTTC. Protein product: CASSLWGPKDEQYF.

This clone has more than one count but fewer than ten. This chain joins TRBV7-2 and TRBJ2-3, with TRBD2 matching 7 bases. The junction had 2 bases not matched to a gene; V was cut back by 6 bases and J by 5 bases. Germline CDR1 is SGHTA and CDR2 is FQGNSA. There are 12 residues in the CDR3. The CDR3 nucleotides read TGTGCCAGCAGGCCGGGGGGAGATACGCAGTATTTT. This translates into CASRPGGDTQYF. Full variable domain (missing parts from reference TRBV7-2 and TRBJ2-3): GAGVSQSPSNKVTEKGKDVELRCDPISGHTALYWYRQSLGQGLEFLIYFQGNSAPDKSGLPSDRFSAERTGGSVSTLTIQRTQQEDSAVYLCASRPGGDTQYFGPGTRLTVL.

V and J are TRBV10-3 and TRBJ2-7; the D call may be TRBD1 or TRBD2 (5 bases each). With 8 bases removed from V and 6 bases from J, the gap between germline ends came to 11 bases. Germline CDR1 reads ENHRY; CDR2 reads SYGVKD. The CDR3 length is 11 residues. The CDR3 reads CAIGTLGEQYF. Written as DNA, the CDR3 is TGTGCCATCGGGACCTTGGGCGAGCAGTACTTC.

J is TRBJ2-5 and V is TRBV29-1; possibly TRBD1 for D (6 bases). The J call is uncertain, as TRBJ2-7 better fits the DNA end. The CDR3 is made up of 15 amino acids. Germline values: CDR1 SQVTM, CDR2 ANQGSEA. This chain's CDR3 is CSVEDRQGSHYEQYF. In DNA, the CDR3 is TGCAGCGTTGAAGATAGGCAGGGGAGTCACTACGAGCAGTACTTC.

The CDR3 reads CASSYTGRVTDTQYF. Here the CDR3 DNA reads TGTGCCAGCAGTTACACCGGACGGGTCACAGATACGCAGTATTTT. The chain carries TRBV6-5 and TRBJ2-3; D is ambiguous. Per the germline V gene, CDR1 is MNHEY and CDR2 is SVGAGI. V shed 2 bases and J shed 2 bases, with 11 bases lying between them. The CDR3 has 15 amino acids.

Many counts were recorded for this clone. V gene TRBV21-1 combines with J gene TRBJ2-7; TRBD2, the table's D call, was not compared with the DNA. TRBV21-1 is a pseudogene. This CDR3 is built from 15 residues. The CDR3, as DNA: TGTGCCAGCAGCAGTCGGGACTACCTAGGTTACGAGCAGTACTTC. Amino acids: CASSSRDYLGYEQYF.

This clone has a handful of counts. The V gene is TRBV5-4, the J gene TRBJ1-1, with a possible D match to TRBD1 (5 bases). Germline V gene data show CDR1 as SGHNT and CDR2 as YYREEE (reference sequence). This CDR3 is 14 amino acids long. V gave up 2 bases and J gave up 5 bases, with 13 bases separating them. CDR3 in DNA: TGTGCCAGCAGCTTTAATAGGGGCCGAACTGAAGCTTTCTTT. This gives the protein CASSFNRGRTEAFF.

This clone appeared a few times. V gene TRBV29-1 combines with J gene TRBJ2-2; TRBD1 matches at 9 bases. The CDR3 extends over 14 amino acids. The trim removed 6 bases at V and 1 base at J, leaving 3 bases unmatched. Germline CDR1 reads SQVTM; CDR2 reads ANQGSEA. The chain's CDR3 is CSVEGQGNTGELFF. Here the CDR3 DNA reads TGCAGCGTAGAGGGACAGGGGAACACCGGGGAGCTGTTTTTT.

V and J are TRBV5-4 and TRBJ2-7; tentatively, D is TRBD1 (5 bases). This CDR3 contains 15 residues. The germline V gene encodes CDR1 SGHNT and CDR2 YYREEE (reference sequence). V was cut by 1 base and J by 9 bases, with 20 bases left in between. The CDR3: CASSLTGVFGQGQYF. The CDR3 DNA is TGTGCCAGCAGCTTGACAGGCGTCTTCGGGCAGGGGCAGTACTTC.

The V and J genes are TRBV7-2 and TRBJ2-5; D may be TRBD1 (6 bases). The CDR3 length is 15 residues. V shed 2 bases and J shed 1 base, with 11 bases lying between them. Germline loops: CDR1 SGHTA, CDR2 FQGNSA. The CDR3 loop is CASSLSGRGQETQYF. As DNA, the CDR3 is TGTGCCAGCAGCTTAAGCGGCAGGGGCCAAGAGACCCAGTACTTC. The whole variable domain, filled in from reference TRBV7-2 and TRBJ2-5, reads GAGVSQSPSNKVTEKGKDVELRCDPISGHTALYWYRQSLGQGLEFLIYFQGNSAPDKSGLPSDRFSAERTGGSVSTLTIQRTQQEDSAVYLCASSLSGRGQETQYFGPGTRLLVL.

In its sample, this clone was seen many times. The chain couples TRBV4-3 to TRBJ2-1, with D possibly TRBD1 on 6 matching bases. The germline V gene encodes CDR1 LGHNA and CDR2 YSLEER. Trimming took 3 bases from V and 7 from J, leaving 16 bases between them. The CDR3 consists of 15 residues. CDR3 sequence (DNA): TGCGCCAGCAGCCAGGGGGCAGATATGGGAAATGAGCAGTTCTTC. Translating gives CASSQGADMGNEQFF.

This clone was picked up a small number of times. The chain uses TRBV2 and TRBJ2-3, with 9 bases that match TRBD2. CDR1 and CDR2 from the germline V gene are SNHLY and FYNNEI. V dropped 5 bases and J dropped 0; count of bases not matched to a gene: 3. The CDR3 is 15 amino acids. The chain's CDR3 is CASSLAGPSTDTQYF. In DNA form, the CDR3 reads TGTGCCAGCAGTCTAGCGGGACCTAGCACAGATACGCAGTATTTT.

V gene TRBV6-5 combines with J gene TRBJ1-1, with a possible D match to TRBD1 (5 bases). The CDR3 covers 14 residues. Germline V lookup: CDR1 MNHEY, CDR2 SVGAGI. Trimming cost V 2 bases and J 1 base, with 8 bases left between them. The CDR3 region has the DNA TGTGCCAGCAGTTACACGGACAAGAACACTGAAGCTTTCTTT. Residues: CASSYTDKNTEAFF.

This clone was detected a few times. This chain links TRBV18 with TRBJ2-7; D is possibly TRBD1 or TRBD2 (5 bases each). This CDR3 contains 13 residues. With 3 bases removed from V and 5 bases from J, the gap between germline ends came to 11 bases. The V gene's germline CDR1 is KGHSH and CDR2 LQKENI. The CDR3 sequence: CASSPNGDDEQYF. The CDR3 nucleotides are TGTGCCAGCTCACCCAATGGGGACGACGAGCAGTACTTC.

Only a few counts were recorded for this clone. The CDR3 DNA is TGTGCCACCAGCAGAGGTGAATCACCCCTCCACTTT. Translation gives CATSRGESPLHF. The V gene is TRBV15, the J gene TRBJ1-6; D is unresolved. Germline V gene sequence: CDR1 LNHNV, CDR2 YYDKDF (reference sequence). V was pared by 1 base and J by 10 bases, with 5 bases between. The CDR3 runs 12 residues.

The V and J genes are TRBV7-9 and TRBJ2-5; the D is unclear. The CDR3 extends over 13 amino acids. V gave up 5 bases and J gave up 5 bases, with 12 bases separating them. Germline V gives CDR1 SEHNR, CDR2 FQNEAQ (reference sequence). CDR3 sequence reads: CASSRGALETQYF. In DNA, the CDR3 is TGTGCCAGCAGCCGCGGAGCGTTGGAGACCCAGTACTTC.

This clone was observed a handful of times. The chain has TRBV30 and TRBJ1-3; D gene ambiguous. Trimming removed 0 bases from V and 0 bases from J, with 9 bases in between. CDR1 GTSNPN and CDR2 SVGIG come from the germline V gene (reference sequence). The CDR3 covers 15 residues. CDR3 amino acids: CAWSVAAFSGNTIYF. In DNA form, the CDR3 reads TGTGCCTGGAGTGTAGCAGCCTTCTCTGGAAACACCATATATTTT.

This clone was seen a few times. The rearrangement joins TRBV7-9 to TRBJ2-5; 11 bases fit TRBD1. V dropped 5 bases and J dropped 2; count of bases not matched to a gene: 4. Per the germline V gene, CDR1 is SEHNR and CDR2 is FQNEAQ (reference sequence). CDR3 size: 15 residues. The DNA for the CDR3 is TGTGCCAGCAGCCCCGGGACAGGGGGACAAGAGACCCAGTACTTC. Translated: CASSPGTGGQETQYF.

This clone has just a few counts. The chain links TRBV27 to TRBJ2-3; 9 bases are shared with TRBD2. Looked up from germline, CDR1 is MNHEY and CDR2 is SMNVEV (reference sequence). The CDR3 runs 18 residues. After removal of 1 base from V and 5 bases from J, the junction contained 13 bases not matched to a gene. The CDR3 loop reads CASSLYPPGLAWGDTQYF. CDR3 nucleotide sequence: TGTGCCAGCAGTTTATACCCGCCCGGACTAGCGTGGGGAGATACGCAGTATTTT.